The rows below give T cell receptor beta chains drawn from one sample of a study of shared clonotypes between healthy human individuals. Generated by immunoSEQ multiplex PCR, the TCRdb table keeps only in-frame clones and is missing some. The data contain about 2.3 million clones, just under 95% of them singletons. Material: naive CD4+ T cells from PBMCs. The receptors come from a man between 18 and 35 years old in good health. Some clones in this sample may be carry-over from other donors' samples. The CDR3 runs from the conserved cysteine through the conserved F or W. The D gene is left open where the match is weak. Clone sizes are given selectively: once, few, many, or a class where the clone is expanded.

j_call: TRBJ2-6; d_call: -; v_call: TRBV13; clone_size: -; cdr3_aa: CASSSYGGSGANVLTF; cdr3_nt: TGTGCCAGCAGCTCCTATGGAGGCTCTGGGGCCAACGTCCTGACTTTC
j_call: TRBJ2-7; d_call: -; v_call: TRBV4-3; clone_size: once; cdr3_aa: CASSQGTSPHYEQYF; cdr3_nt: TGCGCCAGCAGCCAAGGTACTAGCCCACACTACGAGCAGTACTTC
j_call: TRBJ2-5; d_call: -; v_call: TRBV7-8; clone_size: -; cdr3_aa: CASSFIGGRETQYF; cdr3_nt: TGTGCCAGCAGCTTCATAGGGGGTCGGGAGACCCAGTACTTC
j_call: TRBJ2-7; d_call: TRBD1; v_call: TRBV7-9; clone_size: -; cdr3_aa: CASSQEGAQGEQYF; cdr3_nt: TGTGCCAGCAGCCAAGAGGGGGCGCAGGGCGAGCAGTACTTC
j_call: TRBJ2-1; d_call: -; v_call: TRBV27; clone_size: -; cdr3_aa: CASSLRPGNYNEQFF; cdr3_nt: TGTGCCAGCAGTTTAAGGCCAGGAAACTACAATGAGCAGTTCTTC
j_call: TRBJ2-7; d_call: -; v_call: TRBV11-2; clone_size: -; cdr3_aa: CASSPRTLVHEQYF; cdr3_nt: TGTGCCAGCAGCCCAAGGACCCTGGTCCACGAGCAGTACTTC
j_call: TRBJ2-3; d_call: TRBD2; v_call: TRBV7-2; clone_size: -; cdr3_aa: CASSSEGLAGGDTQYF; cdr3_nt: TGTGCCAGCAGCTCAGAGGGACTAGCGGGAGGGGATACGCAGTATTTT
j_call: TRBJ2-1; d_call: TRBD1; v_call: TRBV7-8; clone_size: -; cdr3_aa: CASSLGGGWGNEQFF; cdr3_nt: TGTGCCAGCAGCTTAGGAGGGGGCTGGGGCAATGAGCAGTTCTTC
j_call: TRBJ2-7; d_call: -; v_call: TRBV28; clone_size: -; cdr3_aa: CASSSPLHRARYEQYF; cdr3_nt: TGTGCCAGCAGTTCCCCCCTCCACAGGGCAAGATACGAGCAGTACTTC
j_call: TRBJ2-3; d_call: -; v_call: TRBV27; clone_size: -; cdr3_aa: CASSTSRSDTDTQYF; cdr3_nt: TGTGCCAGCTCCACTAGCCGATCGGACACAGATACGCAGTATTTT
j_call: TRBJ2-5; d_call: -; v_call: TRBV7-8; clone_size: -; cdr3_aa: CASSTGAQETQYF; cdr3_nt: TGTGCCAGCAGCACCGGGGCCCAAGAGACCCAGTACTTC
j_call: TRBJ2-6; d_call: -; v_call: TRBV4-1; clone_size: -; cdr3_aa: CASRNSGANVLTF; cdr3_nt: TGCGCCAGTCGCAATAGCGGGGCCAACGTCCTGACTTTC
j_call: TRBJ2-7; d_call: TRBD1; v_call: TRBV6-5; clone_size: -; cdr3_aa: CASSYRDRGYEQYF; cdr3_nt: TGTGCCAGCAGTTACCGGGACAGGGGTTACGAGCAGTACTTC
j_call: TRBJ2-3; d_call: -; v_call: TRBV5-4; clone_size: -; cdr3_aa: CASSSSQYTDTQYF; cdr3_nt: TGTGCCAGCAGCAGCTCACAGTACACAGATACGCAGTATTTT